This T cell receptor (beta chain) was sequenced for a study of chemoradiotherapy in HPV16-positive cancers. Study results and limitations: HPV-responsive T-cell expansion during chemoradiotherapy was linked to improved recurrence-free survival in HPV16-positive patients.

Clones were read by immunoSEQ multiplex PCR, and TCRdb kept only the in-frame ones, dropping some. Of around 1,500 clones in the sample, around four fifths were seen once. For this clone: Its cognate antigen is unknown.

The specimen was tumor tissue, collected from a patient who underwent chemoradiotherapy. This clonotype was sampled from a human donor with HPV-associated anogenital cancer.

The CDR3, as DNA: TGTGCCAGCAGCAAAACAACGAGGAGGGGGGAGACCCAGTACTTC. Its translation is CASSKTTRRGETQYF. The chain recombines TRBV5-4 with TRBJ2-5; D possibly uses TRBD1 or TRBD2 (6 bases each). The germline V and J ends were trimmed by 4 bases and 5 bases, with 18 bases remaining between them. Germline V gene sequence: CDR1 SGHNT, CDR2 YYREEE (reference sequence). The CDR3 has 15 residues.